This TCR gamma chain was sequenced during a study of Vδ1+ human thymocytes. The germline V gene encodes CDR1 VTNTFY and CDR2 YDVSTARD (reference sequence). With V trimmed by 5 bases and J by 6 bases, 13 bases remained unmatched. The length of the CDR3 is 14 residues. Remarks on this clone: Its antigen is not known.

RNA was extracted from the cells and then reverse transcribed. Pooled V-gene forward primers with one constant-region reverse primer generated the CDR3 amplicons by multiplex PCR. TCRdb re-analyzed the multiplex PCR reads via CATT. The sample has about 36,000 gamma-chain clones; 20% are singletons. Study-wide results and limits: Thymic TRG and TRD repertoires appeared highly polyclonal, with Gaussian CDR3 length distributions. Unlike peripheral blood Vdelta1+ controls, thymic delta-chain sequences included approximately 20% Vdelta2 and few Vdelta3.

The chain uses TRGV3 and TRGJ1 or TRGJ2. The clonotype comes from a girl under three years old who had congenital heart surgery. What was sequenced was Vdelta1+ gamma-delta thymocytes from the thymus. Regarding subset: FACS-sorted CD3+ TCRalphabeta- TCRVdelta1+ TCRVdelta2- thymocytes. The CDR3 sequence is CATWGLKDGYKKLF. The CDR3 DNA reads as TGTGCCACCTGGGGCCTAAAGGATGGTTATAAGAAACTCTTT.